This entry lists 23 T cell receptor beta chains sequenced from one sample in a study of T cells in Graves' hyperthyroidism and ophthalmopathy. The source material, RNA transcripts, was used to amplify TCR beta CDR3 regions. When the TCR CDR3 underwent first-round RT-PCR, the HTBI primer set was used. TCRdb reprocessed the multiplex PCR reads via MiXCR and lists one record per CDR3 protein. Of approximately 620,000 distinct CDR3 sequences in the sample, roughly 13% were seen once. The sequencing sample was made of blood. The receptors originated from a woman aged 25 to 45 with Graves' hyperthyroidism that later progressed to Graves' ophthalmopathy.

This clonotype was detected ten times or more. The rearrangement joins TRBV10-3 to TRBJ2-3; 9 nucleotides match TRBD1. The CDR3 is 16 amino acids. Trimming cost V 3 bases and J 4 bases; bases outside gene matches: 8. Germline lookup yields CDR1 ENHRY and CDR2 SYGVKD. The CDR3 nucleotides read TGTGCCATCAGTGATTACCGGGACAGGGACTCAGATACGCAGTATTTT. As protein: CAISDYRDRDSDTQYF.

As regards this clonotype: A single base separates this from a much larger clone, so it may be a read error. The chain carries TRBV5-6 and TRBJ1-5; TRBD1 agrees at 7 bases. V shed 2 bases and J 3 bases; nucleotides not matched to a gene: 2. Germline V gene data show CDR1 as SGHDT and CDR2 as YYEEEE. CDR3 length: 14 amino acids. DNA of the CDR3: TGTGCCAGCAGCTTCGGGACAGTCAATCAGCCCCAGCATTTT. It translates to CASSFGTVNQPQHF.

This clonotype was seen at least ten times. This chain joins TRBV20-1 and TRBJ2-1; TRBD2 is a possible D gene (5 bases). CDR1 DFQATT and CDR2 SNEGSKA come from the germline V gene (reference sequence). Trimming shortened V by 5 bases and J by 0 bases, and 8 bases separated the two germline ends. CDR3 length: 13 residues. CDR3 bases: TGCAGTGCTCCTGACTACTCCTACAATGAGCAGTTCTTC. Translated: CSAPDYSYNEQFF.

This clonotype was observed a handful of times. V and J are TRBV7-9 and TRBJ1-2; D gene ambiguous. Germline CDR1 is SEHNR and CDR2 is FQNEAQ (reference sequence). The CDR3 extends over 13 amino acids. Trimming cost V 5 bases and J 3 bases, with 10 bases left between them. CDR3 protein: CASSEIDDYGYTF. CDR3 coding DNA: TGTGCCAGCAGCGAAATTGATGACTATGGCTACACCTTC.

In its sample, this clonotype was seen many times. CDR3 sequence reads: CASSLETPTNEKLFF. CDR3 bases: TGTGCCAGCAGTTTAGAGACCCCAACTAATGAAAAACTGTTTTTT. This chain links TRBV12-3 or TRBV12-4 with TRBJ1-4, with no clear D. This CDR3 region has 15 residues. V was shortened by 1 base and J by 0 bases, with 6 bases between the two germline ends.

In this sample, this clonotype turned up many times. This chain joins TRBV30 and TRBJ1-1, with a weak D call TRBD1 (6 bases). The ends were cut back, 2 bases at V and 11 bases at J, with 18 bases in the middle. Germline V gene data show CDR1 as GTSNPN and CDR2 as SVGIG (reference sequence). The CDR3 contains 13 residues. The CDR3 loop is CAWSPTGSMPAFF. CDR3 coding DNA: TGTGCCTGGAGTCCCACAGGGTCGATGCCGGCTTTCTTT.

This clonotype was counted many times. V gene TRBV28 combines with J gene TRBJ2-5; 9 bases match TRBD1. Germline trimming cut 11 bases from V and 4 bases from J; bases unmatched to any gene: 8. CDR3 length: 13 amino acids. Germline CDR1 and CDR2: MDHEN and SYDVKM. CDR3 in amino acids: CAVQGASRETQYF. In nucleotides, the CDR3 is TGTGCCGTACAGGGGGCCTCGAGAGAGACCCAGTACTTC.

Only one count was recorded for this clonotype. A clone one base away is much larger, so this may be a read error. The chain couples TRBV18 to TRBJ2-2, with D perhaps TRBD1 (5 bases). V shed 10 bases and J shed 4 bases, with 16 bases lying between them. The CDR3 sequence is 14 residues long. Germline CDR1 and CDR2: KGHSH and LQKENI. For the CDR3, the DNA is TGTGCCATTCCACCACCAGGGTTCACCGGGGAGCTGTTTTTT. Protein product: CAIPPPGFTGELFF.

There are a few counts of this clonotype. The chain joins TRBV6-8 to TRBJ2-6, with 7 bases aligning to TRBD2. The germline V gene has CDR1 MNHGY and CDR2 SAAAGT. V was pared by 6 bases and J by 0 bases, with 8 bases of the junction left unmatched. This CDR3 is built from 17 residues. The CDR3 DNA reads as TGTGCCAGCAGCCTCGGGACTATATACTCTGGGGCCAACGTCCTGACTTTC. The encoded protein is CASSLGTIYSGANVLTF.

This clonotype was observed a few times. V and J are TRBV30 and TRBJ1-4, with 7 bases that match TRBD1. V was pared by 0 bases and J by 8 bases, with 6 bases of the junction left unmatched. The germline V gene has CDR1 GTSNPN and CDR2 SVGIG (reference sequence). The CDR3 runs to 14 residues. The CDR3 DNA reads as TGTGCCTGGAGTGTCGGGCAGGGGGAGGAAAAACTGTTTTTT. Translating gives CAWSVGQGEEKLFF.

This clonotype was observed many times. The V and J genes are TRBV5-1 and TRBJ2-1, with D tentatively TRBD1 or TRBD2 (5 bases each). V was cut by 4 bases and J by 6 bases, with 20 bases left in between. CDR1 is SGHRS and CDR2 is YFSETQ in the germline V gene. The CDR3 has 16 amino acids. The CDR3 region is CASSGDAGSTANEQFF. The CDR3 nucleotides are TGCGCCAGCAGCGGGGACGCAGGGAGCACGGCCAATGAGCAGTTCTTC.

The CDR3 DNA reads TGTGCTAGCGGGCCTAACACGAACGACAATGAGCAGTTCTTC. Protein sequence: CASGPNTNDNEQFF. J is TRBJ2-1 and V is TRBV4-2; 7 bases line up with TRBD2. This CDR3 is 14 amino acids long. The V gene's germline CDR1 is LGHNA and CDR2 YNFKEQ.

V usage is TRBV4-2 and J usage is TRBJ2-7; D gene uncertain. The J call is in doubt because the DNA end fits TRBJ2-1 better. The length of the CDR3 is 13 residues. Germline assignment: CDR1 LGHNA and CDR2 YNFKEQ. CDR3 sequence: CASSQARQNEQFF. CDR3 DNA sequence: TGTGCCAGCAGCCAAGCTCGGCAGAACGAGCAGTTCTTC.

The CDR3 DNA sequence: TGTGCCAGCAGCCAAGCGTCAGGGGCTTTCACCTTC. Translated, it gives CASSQASGAFTF. V usage is TRBV3-1 and J usage is TRBJ1-2, with a weak D call TRBD1 (6 bases). Trimming pared 1 base from V and 13 bases from J, leaving 13 bases between. The germline V gene encodes CDR1 LGHDT and CDR2 YNNKEL (reference sequence). CDR3 size: 12 residues.

This clonotype was seen many times. V gene TRBV7-2 combines with J gene TRBJ1-6; D unresolved. V dropped 2 bases and J dropped 8 bases, with 10 bases sitting between them. The CDR3 consists of 14 residues. Germline CDR1 reads SGHTA; CDR2 reads FQGNSA. The CDR3 reads CASSLNMRDSPLHF. Written as DNA, the CDR3 is TGTGCCAGCAGCTTAAATATGCGGGATTCACCCCTCCACTTT.

The chain has TRBV3-1 and TRBJ2-2; 8 nucleotides line up with TRBD2. This CDR3 comprises 15 residues. In germline, CDR1 is LGHDT, CDR2 YNNKEL (reference sequence). After removal of 2 bases from V and 5 bases from J, the junction contained 4 bases not matched to a gene. This chain's CDR3 is CASSQRPSGTGELFF. The CDR3 coding sequence is TGTGCCAGCAGCCAAAGGCCTAGCGGGACCGGGGAGCTGTTTTTT.

This clonotype came up a few times. V and J are TRBV28 and TRBJ2-1; 11 bases line up with TRBD2. Germline V gives CDR1 MDHEN, CDR2 SYDVKM. The CDR3 covers 16 residues. Trimming at V came to 5 bases and at J to 4 bases, leaving 7 bases not matched to a gene. CDR3 protein: CASSLTGTSGYNEQFF. Written as DNA, the CDR3 is TGTGCCAGCAGTCTGACCGGGACTAGCGGTTACAATGAGCAGTTCTTC.

The sample holds many counts of this clonotype. The rearrangement joins TRBV29-1 to TRBJ1-2, with 7 positions matching TRBD1. V lost 1 base and J lost 2; bases outside the gene matches: 7. This CDR3 contains 15 residues. Germline CDR1 and CDR2: SQVTM and ANQGSEA. The DNA for the CDR3 is TGCAGCGTTGAAGCCCTGGGACAGCAGAACTATGGCTACACCTTC. It translates to CSVEALGQQNYGYTF.

This clonotype was recorded many times. CDR3 in DNA: TGCAGCGTTGCGACTCGACTTATTTCCTACAATGAGCAGTTCTTC. Its translation: CSVATRLISYNEQFF. This chain joins TRBV29-1 and TRBJ2-1; D uncertain. The V and J ends lost 4 bases and 1 base respectively, with 14 bases between them. The CDR3 runs 15 residues. Germline V lookup: CDR1 SQVTM, CDR2 ANQGSEA.

To note about this clonotype: Being one base from a much bigger clone, this may be a read error. V gene TRBV7-6 combines with J gene TRBJ2-1, with 10 bases fitting TRBD1. This CDR3 contains 18 residues. Germline CDR1 reads SGHVS; CDR2 reads FNYEAQ. The CDR3 protein is CASSPLKGRQGAYSEQFF. CDR3 nucleotides: TGTGCCAGCAGCCCGCTTAAAGGCAGACAGGGGGCCTACAGTGAGCAGTTCTTC.

This clonotype has more than one count but fewer than ten. This sequence joins TRBV27 and TRBJ1-1; a weak D match, TRBD1 (6 bases). Germline loops: CDR1 MNHEY, CDR2 SMNVEV (reference sequence). V was trimmed by 3 bases and J by 0 bases, leaving 11 bases between them. This CDR3 is 15 amino acids long. DNA for the CDR3: TGTGCCAGCAGTTTGACAGGCCTAATGAACACTGAAGCTTTCTTT. Translated: CASSLTGLMNTEAFF.

This clonotype was seen repeatedly, ten times or more. The CDR3 coding sequence is TGCAGCGCCTTGGACAGGGATGGAGGTGAAGCTTTCTTT. This sequence encodes CSALDRDGGEAFF. The chain couples TRBV29-1 to TRBJ1-1; 8 bases match TRBD1. The CDR3 is made up of 13 amino acids. Germline CDR1 reads SQVTM; CDR2 reads ANQGSEA. Trimming removed 7 bases from V and 7 bases from J; junction bases left unmatched: 11. The whole variable domain, filled in from reference TRBV29-1 and TRBJ1-1, reads SAVISQKPSRDICQRGTSLTIQCQVDSQVTMMFWYRQQPGQSLTLIATANQGSEATYESGFVIDKFPISRPNLTFSTLTVSNMSPEDSSIYLCSALDRDGGEAFFGQGTRLTVV.

This clonotype was observed a handful of times. The chain has TRBV7-9 and TRBJ2-1; no reliable D call. Germline values: CDR1 SEHNR, CDR2 FQNEAQ (reference sequence). CDR3 length equals 14 residues. The germline V and J ends were trimmed by 1 base and 3 bases, with 7 bases remaining between them. The CDR3 sequence is CASSLGDGYNEQFF. The CDR3 bases are TGTGCCAGCAGCTTAGGAGACGGCTACAATGAGCAGTTCTTC.